These 24 T cell receptor beta chains were sequenced from one sample in a study of blood T cells in healthy people across ages. Then a second PCR, running roughly 7 to 11 cycles, was carried out with a sample-barcoded 5' primer and a J-beta primer mix. TCRdb ran MiXCR on the 5' RACE reads and lists one entry per CDR3 protein. The sample lists 450,000 to 700,000 distinct CDR3 sequences; roughly 28% were seen once. Sequenced sample: blood. The receptors were gathered from a woman aged 70-85 years in good health.

The rearrangement links TRBV4-3 to TRBJ2-1; D might be TRBD1 or TRBD2, each matching 5 bases. Germline V CDR1 and CDR2: LGHNA, YSLEER. Trimming shortened V by 0 bases and J by 8 bases, and 8 bases separated the two germline ends. This CDR3 is 13 amino acids long. The CDR3 loop is CASSQDGGDEQFF. As DNA, the CDR3 is TGCGCCAGCAGCCAAGATGGGGGAGATGAGCAGTTCTTC.

The rearrangement links TRBV6-1 to TRBJ1-1, with a weak D call TRBD1 (5 bases). Germline assignment: CDR1 MNHNS and CDR2 SASEGT. V was cut by 5 bases and J by 5 bases, with 21 bases left in between. CDR3 length: 16 amino acids. The CDR3 is CASSPIRGVKRTEAFF. The CDR3 DNA is TGTGCCAGCAGTCCCATTCGGGGGGTAAAGAGAACTGAAGCTTTCTTT.

The chain has TRBV20-1 and TRBJ1-6, with D uncertain. The CDR3 runs 17 residues. The ends were cut back, 0 bases at V and 2 bases at J, with 14 bases in the middle. The germline V gene encodes CDR1 DFQATT and CDR2 SNEGSKA (reference sequence). The CDR3 loop is CSARDSGGPTYNSPLHF. The CDR3, as DNA: TGCAGTGCTAGAGATAGTGGCGGACCTACCTATAATTCACCCCTCCACTTT.

The rearrangement links TRBV20-1 to TRBJ2-5; maybe TRBD2 (5 bases). This CDR3 comprises 15 residues. The germline V and J ends were trimmed by 3 bases and 4 bases, with 18 bases remaining between them. The germline V gene encodes CDR1 DFQATT and CDR2 SNEGSKA (reference sequence). CDR3 region: CSARTGFLAGETQYF. For the CDR3, the DNA is TGCAGTGCTAGGACGGGGTTTTTGGCGGGAGAGACCCAGTACTTC.

The gene calls are TRBV6-6 and TRBJ1-3, with a possible D match to TRBD1 (5 bases). Germline V lookup: CDR1 MNHNY, CDR2 SVGAGI (reference sequence). CDR3 length equals 16 residues. With 0 bases removed from V and 4 bases from J, the gap between germline ends came to 13 bases. The CDR3: CASSYSAMGGGNTIYF. CDR3 in DNA: TGTGCCAGCAGTTACTCGGCGATGGGGGGGGGAAACACCATATATTTT.

The V call is TRBV7-2, the J call TRBJ2-4; 11 nucleotides align to TRBD2. Germline loops: CDR1 SGHTA, CDR2 FQGNSA. Trimming took 5 bases from V and 7 from J; bases not matched to a gene: 4. The CDR3 runs to 14 residues. The CDR3 DNA reads TGTGCCAGCAGCCAGCGACTAGCGGGGAACATTCAGTACTTC. This codes for CASSQRLAGNIQYF.

The sample holds a few counts of this clonotype. This chain joins TRBV20-1 and TRBJ2-1, with TRBD2 matching 8 bases. The end of the DNA is better explained by TRBJ2-7, so the J call may be wrong. The CDR3 contains 14 residues. Looked up from germline, CDR1 is DFQATT and CDR2 is SNEGSKA (reference sequence). In DNA, the CDR3 is TGCAGTGCTAGGATAGCGGGACTTGGTTACGAGCAGTACTTC. It codes for CSARIAGLGYEQYF.

This clonotype was observed a few times. The CDR3 protein is CASSVSGGKSNEQFF. The CDR3 DNA is TGTGCCAGCAGCGTAAGCGGGGGGAAATCCAATGAGCAGTTCTTC. The V call is TRBV9, the J call TRBJ2-5; 9 bases fit TRBD2. The J call may not be correct, given that the DNA end is closer to TRBJ2-1. Germline lookup yields CDR1 SGDLS and CDR2 YYNGEE. The CDR3 contains 15 residues.

For this clonotype: The junction does not match germline at one end; this may be a read error. The chain combines TRBV7-2 with TRBJ2-3, with 11 bases aligning to TRBD2. Germline CDR1 SGHTA, CDR2 FQGNSA. The CDR3 loop spans 19 amino acids. CDR3 sequence: CAGSRPAIASGGWGDTQYF. CDR3 sequence (DNA): TGTGCCGGCAGCCGCCCCGCAATCGCTAGCGGGGGGTGGGGGGATACGCAGTATTTT.

This chain uses TRBV5-1 with TRBJ2-1; D is uncertain. Germline V gives CDR1 SGHRS, CDR2 YFSETQ. The V end lost 0 bases, the J end lost 5 bases, and 6 bases lay between the germline ends. The CDR3 length is 13 residues. The CDR3 region is CASSLDANNEQFF. For the CDR3, the DNA is TGCGCCAGCAGCTTGGATGCCAACAATGAGCAGTTCTTC.

This clonotype was recorded a few times. The rearrangement joins TRBV29-1 to TRBJ1-1, with D perhaps matching TRBD1 (6 bases). Germline values: CDR1 SQVTM, CDR2 ANQGSEA. Trimming pared 3 bases from V and 3 bases from J, leaving 17 bases between. This CDR3 is 15 amino acids long. The CDR3 is CSVELPGAVDTEAFF. The CDR3 bases are TGCAGCGTTGAGCTACCAGGGGCGGTGGACACTGAAGCTTTCTTT.

The gene calls are TRBV5-1 and TRBJ2-5; D is perhaps TRBD1 (6 bases). The germline V and J ends were trimmed by 5 bases and 3 bases, with 17 bases remaining between them. The CDR3 loop spans 15 amino acids. The germline V gene encodes CDR1 SGHRS and CDR2 YFSETQ. CDR3 DNA sequence: TGCGCCAGCAGTCCACAACAGGGAGAAGAAGAGACCCAGTACTTC. This translates into CASSPQQGEEETQYF.

The chain combines TRBV10-3 with TRBJ2-4; the D gene is possibly TRBD2 (5 bases). The CDR3 consists of 14 residues. Germline loops: CDR1 ENHRY, CDR2 SYGVKD. V was trimmed by 6 bases and J by 6 bases, leaving 15 bases between them. The DNA of the CDR3 is TGTGCCATCAGCGCGGAGGAGCCCCCAAACATTCAGTACTTC. This encodes CAISAEEPPNIQYF.

Regarding this clonotype: The CDR3 does not close with the conserved phenylalanine or tryptophan, likely indicating a read error. The rearrangement uses TRBV29-1 and TRBJ2-5, with unresolved D. The CDR3 is made up of 11 amino acids. The V and J ends lost 7 bases and 5 bases respectively, with 11 bases between them. Germline V gene sequence: CDR1 SQVTM, CDR2 ANQGSEA. CDR3 region: CSGGSTETQYS. The CDR3 DNA reads TGCAGCGGTGGGTCTACGGAGACCCAGTACTCC.

This clonotype has only a few counts. This chain joins TRBV18 and TRBJ1-4; TRBD1 aligns across 8 bases. The junction had 8 bases not matched to a gene; V was cut back by 2 bases and J by 0 bases. The CDR3 has 18 residues. Germline lookup yields CDR1 KGHSH and CDR2 LQKENI. The chain's CDR3 is CASSPYDRGIATNEKLFF. The CDR3 region has the DNA TGTGCCAGCTCACCATACGACAGGGGAATTGCAACTAATGAAAAACTGTTTTTT.

This clonotype was seen a few times. This chain joins TRBV6-1 and TRBJ1-2, with no clear D. Germline-derived CDR1 and CDR2 are MNHNS and SASEGT. The CDR3 has 17 amino acids. Trimming removed 4 bases at V and 2 bases at J, with 20 bases between. The chain's CDR3 is CASSAPTEGKENYGYTF. DNA for the CDR3: TGTGCCAGCAGTGCCCCAACGGAGGGTAAAGAAAACTATGGCTACACCTTC.

This clonotype came up a few times. The rearrangement joins TRBV20-1 to TRBJ1-2, with D uncertain. Germline V gives CDR1 DFQATT, CDR2 SNEGSKA (reference sequence). The CDR3 is 12 residues long. Trimming removed 0 bases at V and 3 bases at J, with 5 bases between. DNA for the CDR3: TGCAGTGCTAGAGACCAGGACTATGGCTACACCTTC. Translating gives CSARDQDYGYTF.

The chain is built from TRBV5-1 and TRBJ1-1; D not resolved. V shed 3 bases and J shed 0 bases, with 18 bases lying between them. CDR3 length equals 17 residues. CDR1 and CDR2 from the germline V gene are SGHRS and YFSETQ. CDR3 nucleotide sequence: TGCGCCAGCAGCTCAGGCCTGGGGAAGGCTTTGAACACTGAAGCTTTCTTT. Protein sequence: CASSSGLGKALNTEAFF.

The V call is TRBV29-1, the J call TRBJ2-1; D remains ambiguous. This CDR3 spans 15 amino acids. Trimming left V 0 bases short and J 1 base short, with 10 bases between. Germline V gives CDR1 SQVTM, CDR2 ANQGSEA. In DNA form, the CDR3 reads TGCAGCGTTGAAGATGTGGTTGTTTCCTACAATGAGCAGTTCTTC. Translating it yields CSVEDVVVSYNEQFF.

This sequence joins TRBV7-2 and TRBJ2-7; D ambiguous. CDR1 and CDR2 (germline): SGHTA, FQGNSA. V lost 3 bases to trimming and J lost 2 bases, with 11 bases between them. CDR3 length: 14 amino acids. The CDR3 region has the DNA TGTGCCAGCAGCTTCGGACGCAGCCCCTACGAGCAGTACTTC. Its protein product is CASSFGRSPYEQYF.

As to this clonotype: An end of the junction differs from the germline gene, which may be a read error. V usage is TRBV10-3 and J usage is TRBJ1-4; the match to TRBD1 covers 8 bases. Germline CDR1 is ENHRY and CDR2 is SYGVKD. The length of the CDR3 is 15 residues. CDR3 residues: CAISPGQGLNEKPFF. The DNA of the CDR3 is TGTGCCATCAGTCCCGGACAGGGTCTAAATGAAAAACCGTTTTTT.

The chain is built from TRBV7-3 and TRBJ2-1, with D possibly TRBD2 on 6 matching bases. CDR3 length: 16 amino acids. Germline V gene sequence: CDR1 SGHTA, CDR2 FQGTGA. V lost 5 bases and J 0 bases, leaving 14 bases between the germline ends. The CDR3, as DNA: TGTGCCAGCAGCATCTACCCTAGCGTCTCCTACAATGAGCAGTTCTTC. Its protein is CASSIYPSVSYNEQFF.

This clonotype has just a few counts. V and J are TRBV5-1 and TRBJ2-4, with D possibly being TRBD1 (6 bases). Deletions cut 4 bases from V and 5 bases from J, with 13 bases between. Germline V lookup: CDR1 SGHRS, CDR2 YFSETQ. This CDR3 comprises 14 residues. CDR3 region: CASSVGQPQNIQYF. The DNA for the CDR3 is TGCGCCAGCAGCGTCGGACAGCCCCAAAACATTCAGTACTTC.

The chain is built from TRBV12-3 or TRBV12-4 and TRBJ2-3; 11 nucleotides align to TRBD2. V lost 5 bases to trimming and J lost 7 bases; unmatched junction nucleotides: 5. CDR3 size: 14 residues. CDR3 amino acids: CASSPRLAGNTQYF. As DNA, the CDR3 is TGTGCCAGCAGTCCAAGACTAGCGGGGAATACGCAGTATTTT.